Listed here are 29 T cell receptor beta chains from one sample, sequenced in a study of T cells in Graves' hyperthyroidism and ophthalmopathy. Amplification yielded TCR beta CDR3 regions, with RNA transcripts as the source. A set of HTBI primers served as the primers for a first-round RT-PCR of the TCR CDR3. TCRdb processed the multiplex PCR reads anew with MiXCR; each CDR3 protein has one entry. The table includes roughly 570,000 distinct CDR3 sequences, 40% to 55% detected once. Input material: peripheral blood or thyroid tissue (not recorded which). The receptors originated from a woman aged 18-35 years with Graves' hyperthyroidism.

The CDR3: CASRGGWGGNQPQYF. DNA for the CDR3: TGTGCCAGCAGGGGGGGGTGGGGCGGCAATCAGCCCCAGTACTTC. This chain uses TRBV2 with TRBJ2-5; the match to TRBD2 covers 7 bases. This CDR3 is built from 15 residues. Germline lookup yields CDR1 SNHLY and CDR2 FYNNEI. Trimming cost V 6 bases and J 9 bases; bases outside gene matches: 16.

In its sample, this clonotype was seen many times. J is TRBJ2-7 and V is TRBV12-3 or TRBV12-4; no clear D gene. V dropped 5 bases and J dropped 3 bases, with 17 bases sitting between them. CDR3 size: 15 residues. The CDR3 DNA is TGTGCCAGCAGTCTCGCCACGCGTAGGCTCTACGAGCAGTACTTC. Its translation: CASSLATRRLYEQYF.

This clonotype was seen many times. The chain uses TRBV7-2 and TRBJ2-7, with D possibly matching TRBD1 (6 bases). This CDR3 contains 15 residues. Germline CDR1 reads SGHTA; CDR2 reads FQGNSA. Trimming removed 4 bases from V and 0 bases from J, with 13 bases in between. In DNA, the CDR3 is TGTGCCAGCAGCTCCAACAGGGAGAACTCCTACGAGCAGTACTTC. It yields the protein CASSSNRENSYEQYF.

V is TRBV20-1 and J is TRBJ2-2; TRBD2 aligns across 15 bases. CDR1 is DFQATT, CDR2 SNEGSKA, per germline (reference sequence). Trimming removed 5 bases from V and 3 bases from J; junction bases left unmatched: 10. The CDR3 runs to 18 residues. Here the CDR3 DNA reads TGCAGTGCTGGAGGGGGACTAGCGGGAGGATCTTACACCGGGGAGCTGTTTTTT. It encodes CSAGGGLAGGSYTGELFF.

This clonotype was recorded many times. Germline is not matched at one junction end, which may reflect a read error. V and J are TRBV7-7 and TRBJ2-7, with 8 bases lining up with TRBD1. The CDR3 consists of 14 residues. Germline V lookup: CDR1 SSHAT, CDR2 FNYEAQ (reference sequence). The CDR3 sequence: CASSVGQGSYEQYF. DNA for the CDR3: TGTGCTAGCAGCGTCGGACAGGGCTCCTACGAGCAGTACTTC.

This clonotype was observed many times. V usage is TRBV5-1 and J usage is TRBJ1-1; D unclear. This CDR3 contains 15 residues. V dropped 0 bases and J dropped 6 bases, with 15 bases sitting between them. Germline V CDR1 and CDR2: SGHRS, YFSETQ. The CDR3 coding sequence is TGCGCCAGCAGCTTGGTCGGCGAAGTGGGTGCTGAAGCTTTCTTT. It encodes CASSLVGEVGAEAFF. Full variable domain (remainder filled in from reference TRBV5-1 and TRBJ1-1): KAGVTQTPRYLIKTRGQQVTLSCSPISGHRSVSWYQQTPGQGLQFLFEYFSETQRNKGNFPGRFSGRQFSNSRSEMNVSTLELGDSALYLCASSLVGEVGAEAFFGQGTRLTVV.

V usage is TRBV24-1 and J usage is TRBJ2-7, with TRBD2 matching 9 bases. With 4 bases clipped from V and 3 bases from J, the junction kept 6 bases outside the gene matches. Germline loops: CDR1 KGHDR, CDR2 SFDVKD. The CDR3 covers 15 residues. The CDR3 bases are TGTGCCACCAGTGACCTAGCGGGAACTTTCTACGAGCAGTACTTC. Its translation is CATSDLAGTFYEQYF.

V gene TRBV20-1 combines with J gene TRBJ2-3, with TRBD1 matching over 7 bases. V dropped 1 base and J dropped 4; count of bases not matched to a gene: 8. Germline CDR1 DFQATT, CDR2 SNEGSKA (reference sequence). The CDR3 length is 15 residues. The DNA of the CDR3 is TGCAGTGCTAGAGTAGGGGGCGAATATTCAGATACGCAGTATTTT. Translating gives CSARVGGEYSDTQYF.

Ten or more counts support this clonotype. This chain joins TRBV4-2 and TRBJ1-5, with 7 nucleotides matching TRBD1. Germline V gene lookup returns CDR1 LGHNA and CDR2 YNFKEQ. Trimming cost V 4 bases and J 1 base; bases outside gene matches: 10. CDR3 size: 17 residues. The CDR3 here is CASSPSRDSVSNQPQHF. The CDR3 nucleotides are TGTGCCAGCAGCCCTTCCCGGGACAGTGTCAGCAATCAGCCCCAGCATTTT.

The rearrangement links TRBV20-1 to TRBJ1-2; 7 positions agree with TRBD1. The germline V gene encodes CDR1 DFQATT and CDR2 SNEGSKA (reference sequence). The CDR3 has 14 amino acids. Losses at the gene ends were 6 bases for V and 2 bases for J; bases not matched to a gene: 9. In DNA form, the CDR3 reads TGCAGTGCCAGCAGTTTGACAGGGAACTATGGCTACACCTTC. Its protein product is CSASSLTGNYGYTF.

The sample holds many counts of this clonotype. V and J are TRBV10-3 and TRBJ1-1; no clear D. The CDR3 extends over 13 amino acids. Germline V gives CDR1 ENHRY, CDR2 SYGVKD. V was trimmed by 6 bases and J by 5 bases, leaving 13 bases between them. The CDR3 nucleotides are TGTGCCATCAGAGGAGGTTATGAAACTGAAGCTTTCTTT. The encoded protein is CAIRGGYETEAFF.

In this sample, this clonotype turned up many times. This chain joins TRBV24-1 and TRBJ1-5, with unresolved D. In germline, CDR1 is KGHDR, CDR2 SFDVKD. This CDR3 spans 15 amino acids. Deletions cut 5 bases from V and 1 base from J, with 11 bases between. As DNA, the CDR3 is TGTGCCACCAGTGGGAGGGCGGGAAGCAATCAGCCCCAGCATTTT. Translating it yields CATSGRAGSNQPQHF.

V is TRBV29-1 and J is TRBJ1-2, with 8 bases aligning to TRBD1. The J segment lost 8 bases and the V segment lost 2 bases, leaving 4 bases of the junction unmatched. The V gene's germline CDR1 is SQVTM and CDR2 ANQGSEA. The CDR3 spans 12 residues. As DNA, the CDR3 is TGCAGCGTTGAAAGGACAGGGATCGGCTACACCTTC. Its protein product is CSVERTGIGYTF. Complete variable domain (other parts from reference TRBV29-1 and TRBJ1-2): SAVISQKPSRDICQRGTSLTIQCQVDSQVTMMFWYRQQPGQSLTLIATANQGSEATYESGFVIDKFPISRPNLTFSTLTVSNMSPEDSSIYLCSVERTGIGYTFGSGTRLTVV.

Worth noting for this clonotype: This may arise from a read error, as a much more abundant clone is one base away. The chain is built from TRBV25-1 and TRBJ2-3; D is perhaps TRBD2 (5 bases). The CDR3 totals 16 residues. V lost 0 bases and J lost 3, with 13 bases in between. Per the germline V gene, CDR1 is MGHDK and CDR2 is SYGVNS. The CDR3 sequence is CASSEYPARVTDTQYF. The CDR3 nucleotides read TGTGCCAGCAGTGAATATCCAGCGAGGGTAACAGATACGCAGTATTTT.

The V gene is TRBV5-1, the J gene TRBJ2-6, with D tentatively TRBD2 (6 bases). The ends were cut back, 1 base at V and 3 bases at J, with 14 bases in the middle. The CDR3 is 17 amino acids. Germline V gene data show CDR1 as SGHRS and CDR2 as YFSETQ. The DNA for the CDR3 is TGCGCCAGCAGCTTGATGGGGACTCTTAGTGGGGCCAACGTCCTGACTTTC. As protein: CASSLMGTLSGANVLTF.

The gene calls are TRBV29-1 and TRBJ2-7; 8 nucleotides align to TRBD2. CDR1 SQVTM and CDR2 ANQGSEA come from the germline V gene. The junction had 5 bases not matched to a gene; V was cut back by 4 bases and J by 3 bases. This CDR3 has 13 amino acids. CDR3 residues: CSVGVAGFYEQYF. The CDR3, as DNA: TGCAGCGTTGGAGTAGCGGGATTCTACGAGCAGTACTTC.

The rearrangement joins TRBV29-1 to TRBJ2-3, with 15 bases matching TRBD2. Trimming took 6 bases from V and 3 from J; bases not matched to a gene: 10. The V gene's germline CDR1 is SQVTM and CDR2 ANQGSEA. The CDR3 extends over 17 amino acids. CDR3: CSVPKVGLAGGTDTQYF. In nucleotides, the CDR3 is TGCAGCGTGCCTAAAGTGGGACTAGCGGGAGGTACAGATACGCAGTATTTT.

The table lists this clonotype with many counts. This chain joins TRBV3-1 and TRBJ1-1; unclear D gene. V lost 8 bases and J 3 bases, leaving 10 bases between the germline ends. CDR3 length: 12 residues. The germline gives CDR1 LGHDT, CDR2 YNNKEL (reference sequence). For the CDR3, the DNA is TGTGCCAGCGGGGATATGGACACTGAAGCTTTCTTT. Protein sequence: CASGDMDTEAFF.

This clonotype has at least ten counts. The chain joins TRBV9 to TRBJ1-3, with TRBD1 matching 7 bases. The CDR3 length is 15 residues. Looked up from germline, CDR1 is SGDLS and CDR2 is YYNGEE. V lost 3 bases and J lost 4; bases outside the gene matches: 7. The CDR3 bases are TGTGCCAGCAGCGCCCCGACAGGGTTCGGAAACACCATATATTTT. This sequence encodes CASSAPTGFGNTIYF. The whole variable domain, remainder taken from reference TRBV9 and TRBJ1-3, is DSGVTQTPKHLITATGQRVTLRCSPRSGDLSVYWYQQSLDQGLQFLIQYYNGEERAKGNILERFSAQQFPDLHSELNLSSLELGDSALYFCASSAPTGFGNTIYFGEGSWLTVV.

This clonotype was counted many times. The rearrangement links TRBV9 to TRBJ2-5, with a possible D match to TRBD2 (5 bases). V was clipped by 6 bases and J by 2 bases, with 8 bases between them. This CDR3 is 12 amino acids long. The germline V gene has CDR1 SGDLS and CDR2 YYNGEE. The CDR3, as DNA: TGTGCCAGCATACGGGGTCAAGAGACCCAGTACTTC. Translating it yields CASIRGQETQYF. The full variable domain, its missing parts supplied by reference TRBV9 and TRBJ2-5, is DSGVTQTPKHLITATGQRVTLRCSPRSGDLSVYWYQQSLDQGLQFLIQYYNGEERAKGNILERFSAQQFPDLHSELNLSSLELGDSALYFCASIRGQETQYFGPGTRLLVL.

At least ten counts were recorded for this clonotype. The chain joins TRBV11-1 to TRBJ1-1; D is unclear. The V end lost 0 bases, the J end lost 4 bases, and 6 bases lay between the germline ends. The germline CDR1 and CDR2 sequences are SGHAT and FQDESV (reference sequence). The CDR3 extends over 13 amino acids. CDR3 sequence: CASSLATVTEAFF. DNA for the CDR3: TGTGCCAGCAGCTTAGCGACCGTCACTGAAGCTTTCTTT. The full variable domain, rest sourced from reference TRBV11-1 and TRBJ1-1, is EAEVAQSPRYKITEKSQAVAFWCDPISGHATLYWYRQILGQGPELLVQFQDESVVDDSQLPKDRFSAERLKGVDSTLKIQPAELGDSAMYLCASSLATVTEAFFGQGTRLTVV.

Concerning this clonotype itself: This could be a read error, since a much larger clone is one nucleotide away. This sequence joins TRBV7-9 and TRBJ1-1, with TRBD1 identical over 8 bases. CDR3 size: 13 residues. Germline CDR1 is SEHNR and CDR2 is FQNEAQ (reference sequence). The J segment lost 10 bases and the V segment lost 5 bases, leaving 9 bases of the junction unmatched. CDR3 nucleotide sequence: TGTGCCAGCAGCGGCAGGGGGCTAGGGGGAGCTTTCTTT. Its protein product is CASSGRGLGGAFF.

This clonotype was detected ten times or more. V and J are TRBV12-5 and TRBJ1-2; unclear D gene. Trimming cost V 2 bases and J 7 bases, with 11 bases left between them. Per the germline V gene, CDR1 is LGHNT and CDR2 is FRNRAP. This CDR3 contains 13 residues. The CDR3 region is CASGLRLGSGYTF. CDR3 DNA sequence: TGTGCTAGTGGTTTGAGACTCGGGAGTGGCTACACCTTC.

CDR3 nucleotide sequence: TGTGCCAGCAGTTCACAGGGGGGGTCCTACAATGAGCAGTTCTTC. Translation: CASSSQGGSYNEQFF. The chain recombines TRBV12-3 or TRBV12-4 with TRBJ2-1, with a possible D match to TRBD1 (8 bases). Trimming took 4 bases from V and 1 from J, leaving 11 bases between them. The CDR3 has 15 residues.

The sample holds many counts of this clonotype. The CDR3 nucleotides are TGCAGTTCCAGAAGGGGCACCAACACAGATACGCAGTATTTT. Translated: CSSRRGTNTDTQYF. This rearrangement joins TRBV20-1 to TRBJ2-3, with D possibly matching TRBD1 (5 bases). The CDR3 sequence is 14 residues long. Germline V lookup: CDR1 DFQATT, CDR2 SNEGSKA (reference sequence). V lost 8 bases and J lost 2, with 17 bases in between.

This clonotype was found many times. This sequence joins TRBV12-3 or TRBV12-4 and TRBJ1-2; a possible D gene is TRBD1 (5 bases). This CDR3 is 13 amino acids long. V lost 5 bases, J lost 8 bases, and 15 bases lay in between. CDR3 coding DNA: TGTGCCAGCAGTCCTCGGGGCTACCAGGGCTACACCTTC. Translating gives CASSPRGYQGYTF.

This chain connects TRBV27 to TRBJ1-4; 9 bases match TRBD1. V lost 5 bases to trimming and J lost 8 bases; unmatched junction nucleotides: 9. Germline CDR1 and CDR2: MNHEY and SMNVEV (reference sequence). The CDR3 is made up of 15 amino acids. CDR3 amino acids: CASSMDRGAGEKLFF. CDR3 nucleotide sequence: TGTGCCAGCAGTATGGACAGGGGAGCGGGGGAAAAACTGTTTTTT.

This clonotype was recorded many times. The chain uses TRBV19 and TRBJ1-5, with D possibly TRBD1 on 5 matching bases. CDR3 length: 15 amino acids. The V end lost 8 bases, the J end lost 1 base, and 15 bases lay between the germline ends. Germline assignment: CDR1 LNHDA and CDR2 SQIVND (reference sequence). CDR3 sequence (DNA): TGTGCCAGTCTTACCAACCCAGGGAGCAATCAGCCCCAGCATTTT. It translates to CASLTNPGSNQPQHF.

This clonotype appeared once. With a much larger clone just one base away, this may be a read error. V is TRBV7-3 and J is TRBJ2-5; 7 nucleotides align to TRBD1. V shed 4 bases, J shed 13 bases, and the junction held 12 bases outside the gene matches. Germline values: CDR1 SGHTA, CDR2 FQGTGA. CDR3 length: 13 residues. CDR3 bases: TGTGCCAGCAGCTACCGGGACAGAGGCGTCCGGTACTTC. Translation: CASSYRDRGVRYF.